The 5 T cell receptor beta chains reported below all come from one sample, sequenced in a study of identical twins' blood T cells. TCRdb analysed the 5' RACE reads with MiXCR anew, one entry per CDR3 protein. The sample lists around 380,000 distinct CDR3 sequences; about 28% were seen once. Specimen: PBMCs. The receptor source for this set is a woman aged 18-50 years in good health.

Details on this clonotype: Germline and junction disagree at one end, which may indicate a read error. The chain combines TRBV3-1 with TRBJ1-5; no definite D call. Germline-derived CDR1 and CDR2 are LGHDT and YNNKEL (reference sequence). This CDR3 contains 15 residues. The CDR3 region has the DNA TGTGCCAGCAGCCAAGATGCAGGTGGCAATCATCCCCAGCATTTT. It is translated as CASSQDAGGNHPQHF.

The chain joins TRBV6-6 to TRBJ1-1; no reliable D call. This CDR3 comprises 13 residues. V was trimmed by 5 bases and J by 6 bases, leaving 13 bases between them. The V gene's germline CDR1 is MNHNY and CDR2 SVGAGI (reference sequence). CDR3 loop: CASSRTTGAEAFF. The CDR3 DNA reads as TGTGCCAGCAGTAGAACAACCGGCGCTGAAGCTTTCTTT.

The chain recombines TRBV7-9 with TRBJ1-1; no firm D call. Trimming took 2 bases from V and 6 from J, leaving 19 bases between them. Germline V gene data show CDR1 as SEHNR and CDR2 as FQNEAQ (reference sequence). The CDR3 spans 16 residues. The CDR3 DNA reads TGTGCCAGCAGCTTATCCGGCGTAGTTAGGGTCCCTGAAGCTTTCTTT. This gives the protein CASSLSGVVRVPEAFF.

The chain couples TRBV7-9 to TRBJ2-7; no clear D. Trimming removed 1 base at V and 5 bases at J, with 9 bases between. Looked up from germline, CDR1 is SEHNR and CDR2 is FQNEAQ (reference sequence). CDR3 length: 13 residues. The CDR3 is CASSLGAFDEQYF. In DNA, the CDR3 is TGTGCCAGCAGCTTAGGGGCCTTTGACGAGCAGTACTTC. Filled out from reference TRBV7-9 and TRBJ2-7, the complete variable domain reads DTGVSQNPRHKITKRGQNVTFRCDPISEHNRLYWYRQTLGQGPEFLTYFQNEAQLEKSRLLSDRFSAERPKGSFSTLEIQRTEQGDSAMYLCASSLGAFDEQYFGPGTRLTVT.

This clonotype was seen a handful of times. The chain recombines TRBV29-1 with TRBJ2-3; the match to TRBD2 covers 12 bases. Germline V lookup: CDR1 SQVTM, CDR2 ANQGSEA. This CDR3 contains 14 residues. The V gene end was trimmed by 8 bases and the J gene end by 3 bases; junction bases not matched to a gene: 6. The CDR3 sequence: CSQGTSGSTDTQYF. For the CDR3, the DNA is TGCAGCCAGGGGACTAGCGGGTCTACAGATACGCAGTATTTT.